The next 17 T cell receptor beta chains were all read from a single sample in a study of Graves' ophthalmopathy and Graves' hyperthyroidism. The study amplified TCR beta CDR3 regions using RNA transcripts. HTBI primers served in a first-round RT-PCR, which a second-round multiplex PCR followed. Via MiXCR, TCRdb re-called the multiplex PCR reads, giving one row per CDR3 protein. Among about 370,000 distinct CDR3 sequences, approximately 17% were seen once, and the ten largest hold 2.4%. The sequencing input was peripheral blood. The receptor set was obtained from an adult woman with stable Graves' hyperthyroidism.

This clonotype was detected ten times or more. The V gene is TRBV11-2, the J gene TRBJ2-5; D uncertain. The germline V gene has CDR1 SGHAT and CDR2 FQNNGV. The CDR3 consists of 15 residues. Trimming shortened V by 2 bases and J by 0 bases, and 10 bases separated the two germline ends. The CDR3 is CASSLSARYQETQYF. CDR3 DNA sequence: TGTGCCAGCAGCTTATCAGCCCGGTACCAAGAGACCCAGTACTTC.

This clonotype was observed at least ten times. The rearrangement joins TRBV6-5 to TRBJ1-1, with no clear D. Trimming took 0 bases from V and 0 from J, leaving 11 bases between them. This CDR3 is 16 amino acids long. The germline V gene has CDR1 MNHEY and CDR2 SVGAGI. In DNA form, the CDR3 reads TGTGCCAGCAGTTACTCGTCGGGAGGGATGAACACTGAAGCTTTCTTT. This translates into CASSYSSGGMNTEAFF.

The gene calls are TRBV12-3 or TRBV12-4 and TRBJ2-5, with 11 positions matching TRBD2. The CDR3 extends over 17 amino acids. The V gene end was trimmed by 4 bases and the J gene end by 4 bases; junction bases not matched to a gene: 11. DNA of the CDR3: TGTGCCAGCAGTTCTACAGGGACTAGCGGAAGGGGAGAGACCCAGTACTTC. Translating gives CASSSTGTSGRGETQYF.

This clonotype was seen ten or more times. The J gene is TRBJ2-5, the V gene TRBV7-2, with 8 bases lining up with TRBD2. Germline CDR1 is SGHTA and CDR2 is FQGNSA. CDR3 length: 15 amino acids. V lost 4 bases to trimming and J lost 4 bases; unmatched junction nucleotides: 8. The CDR3 DNA follows: TGTGCCAGCAGCTCTCAAGCGGGAGTGCGAGAGACCCAGTACTTC. This gives the protein CASSSQAGVRETQYF.

CDR3 residues: CASNGPVSGNTIYF. In nucleotides, the CDR3 is TGTGCCAGCAATGGACCCGTCTCTGGAAACACCATATATTTT. V is TRBV2 and J is TRBJ1-3; D is uncertain. Trimming shortened V by 7 bases and J by 0 bases, and 10 bases separated the two germline ends. Per germline, CDR1 SNHLY and CDR2 FYNNEI. The CDR3 has 14 amino acids. The full variable domain, rest sourced from reference TRBV2 and TRBJ1-3, is EPEVTQTPSHQVTQMGQEVILRCVPISNHLYFYWYRQILGQKVEFLVSFYNNEISEKSEIFDDQFSVERPDGSNFTLKIRSTKLEDSAMYFCASNGPVSGNTIYFGEGSWLTVV.

Many counts were recorded for this clonotype. The chain combines TRBV19 with TRBJ1-2, with D possibly matching TRBD1 (5 bases). There are 15 residues in the CDR3. Germline assignment: CDR1 LNHDA and CDR2 SQIVND (reference sequence). Trimming took 5 bases from V and 0 from J, leaving 13 bases between them. This chain's CDR3 is CASSPTALTNYGYTF. The CDR3, as DNA: TGTGCCAGTAGTCCGACAGCCCTTACTAACTATGGCTACACCTTC.

This clonotype appeared many times. This chain links TRBV6-2 or TRBV6-3 with TRBJ1-1; 8 nucleotides match TRBD1. CDR1 MNHEY and CDR2 SVGEGT come from the germline V gene. After removal of 5 bases from V and 5 bases from J, the junction contained 16 bases not matched to a gene. The CDR3 sequence is 17 residues long. CDR3 loop: CASSISLGAGGLTEAFF. CDR3 DNA sequence: TGTGCCAGCAGTATCTCCCTTGGGGCAGGGGGCTTGACTGAAGCTTTCTTT.

The chain carries TRBV18 and TRBJ1-1; a possible D gene is TRBD1 (6 bases). This CDR3 spans 16 amino acids. The V gene's germline CDR1 is KGHSH and CDR2 LQKENI. Trimming removed 3 bases from V and 2 bases from J, with 16 bases in between. CDR3: CASSPATGHTNTEAFF. CDR3 sequence (DNA): TGTGCCAGCTCACCCGCTACGGGACACACAAACACTGAAGCTTTCTTT.

This clonotype has at least ten counts. The gene calls are TRBV9 and TRBJ2-7; D is perhaps TRBD2 (6 bases). V was shortened by 4 bases and J by 3 bases, with 17 bases between the two germline ends. CDR1 is SGDLS and CDR2 is YYNGEE in the germline V gene. CDR3 length: 15 residues. The CDR3 sequence: CASSRRADTIYEQYF. In DNA form, the CDR3 reads TGTGCCAGCAGCCGGAGGGCGGACACGATCTACGAGCAGTACTTC.

There are many counts of this clonotype. The V and J genes are TRBV20-1 and TRBJ1-1; no definite D call. Deletions cut 1 base from V and 1 base from J, with 10 bases between. The CDR3 spans 14 residues. CDR1 DFQATT and CDR2 SNEGSKA come from the germline V gene (reference sequence). The CDR3 nucleotides are TGCAGTGCTAGAGTTTGGGGAGGGAACACTGAAGCTTTCTTT. Translating it yields CSARVWGGNTEAFF.

In this sample, this clonotype turned up many times. The CDR3, as DNA: TGTGCCAGCAGTACGCCGGGTGTCACCGGGGAGCTGTTTTTT. This sequence encodes CASSTPGVTGELFF. The chain joins TRBV12-3 or TRBV12-4 to TRBJ2-2; D not resolved. Trimming removed 5 bases from V and 4 bases from J, with 11 bases in between. This CDR3 contains 14 residues.

This clonotype has at least ten counts. The J gene is TRBJ1-1, the V gene TRBV12-3 or TRBV12-4, with D unresolved. CDR3 length: 13 residues. V lost 4 bases and J 3 bases, leaving 9 bases between the germline ends. This CDR3 reads CASSSRKYTEAFF. In DNA form, the CDR3 reads TGTGCCAGCAGTTCTAGGAAATACACTGAAGCTTTCTTT.

This clonotype was counted at least ten times. The genes are TRBV29-1 and TRBJ2-7; 10 bases map to TRBD1. The CDR3 sequence is 16 residues long. The germline V gene encodes CDR1 SQVTM and CDR2 ANQGSEA. Trimming took 2 bases from V and 2 from J; bases not matched to a gene: 9. As DNA, the CDR3 is TGCAGCGTTGAACACGACGACAGGGGGCATCCCTACGAGCAGTACTTC. This encodes CSVEHDDRGHPYEQYF.

At least ten counts were recorded for this clonotype. The V and J genes are TRBV20-1 and TRBJ1-6; possibly TRBD1 for D (6 bases). The length of the CDR3 is 14 residues. Trimming pared 6 bases from V and 10 bases from J, leaving 19 bases between. Germline CDR1 DFQATT, CDR2 SNEGSKA (reference sequence). CDR3 coding DNA: TGCAGTGCAACCCGGGCGGGGGCGGGATCACCCCTCCACTTT. It translates to CSATRAGAGSPLHF.

This clonotype was found many times. The V gene is TRBV9, the J gene TRBJ1-2, with 8 bases matching TRBD1. Germline CDR1 is SGDLS and CDR2 is YYNGEE. This CDR3 has 15 residues. Unmatched junction bases numbered 4, after V lost 3 bases and J lost 0 bases. The CDR3: CASSEGQGPNYGYTF. As DNA, the CDR3 is TGTGCCAGCAGCGAAGGACAGGGCCCTAACTATGGCTACACCTTC.

Turning to this clonotype: A read error is likely, as this CDR3 ends without the conserved phenylalanine or tryptophan. The V gene is TRBV29-1, the J gene TRBJ1-2; D gene unclear. Germline CDR1 and CDR2: SQVTM and ANQGSEA. The CDR3 runs 11 residues. The germline V and J ends were trimmed by 3 bases and 8 bases, with 10 bases remaining between them. CDR3 DNA sequence: TGCAGCGTTGATGGGCCGGGGGGCTACACCTTG. Translated, it gives CSVDGPGGYTL.

The table lists this clonotype with many counts. The chain has TRBV10-3 and TRBJ2-3, with 9 bases aligning to TRBD2. Germline-derived CDR1 and CDR2 are ENHRY and SYGVKD. This CDR3 region has 15 residues. The V gene end was trimmed by 6 bases and the J gene end by 5 bases; junction bases not matched to a gene: 9. CDR3 region: CAIRVAGVFRDTQYF. As DNA, the CDR3 is TGTGCCATCAGGGTAGCGGGAGTCTTTCGAGATACGCAGTATTTT.